These 18 T cell receptor beta chains came from one sample sequenced in a study of early T cells in non-severe SARS-CoV-2 infection (TCRdb year 2021). The library was built by means of 5' RACE. The instrument was a NextSeq 500. The public reads were run again by TCRdb, first through fastp at Q25 and then through MiXCR, and only productive beta chains were kept. Identical CDR3 protein sequences are pooled into one entry, listed with their most common genes and DNA. Here the sample has 65,000 to 95,000 distinct CDR3 sequences; roughly 9.4% occur a single time. The ten largest account for approximately 4.9% of the sample. Sample: whole blood. These receptors came from an adult who was a healthcare worker with PCR-confirmed SARS-CoV-2 infection or an uninfected control (not recorded which).

This clonotype was recorded many times. This chain joins TRBV20-1 and TRBJ2-2; tentative D call: TRBD1 (5 bases). CDR3 length: 15 residues. Trimming took 3 bases from V and 5 from J, leaving 16 bases between them. Germline V CDR1 and CDR2: DFQATT, SNEGSKA (reference sequence). CDR3 loop: CSASPSISGTGELFF. CDR3 coding DNA: TGCAGTGCTAGCCCCTCTATTTCAGGGACCGGGGAGCTGTTTTTT.

The chain uses TRBV2 and TRBJ2-3; D is undetermined. The CDR3 has 10 amino acids. Trimming pared 8 bases from V and 3 bases from J, leaving 3 bases between. Germline V lookup: CDR1 SNHLY, CDR2 FYNNEI. The CDR3 protein is CASATDTQYF. The CDR3 nucleotides are TGTGCCAGCGCTACAGATACGCAGTATTTT.

A note on this clonotype: This may be a read error, as it is one base from a much larger clone. Here the CDR3 reads CASSLRDRVSNEQYF. CDR3 DNA: TGTGCCAGCAGCTTACGGGACAGGGTTTCGAACGAGCAGTACTTC. The chain joins TRBV13 to TRBJ2-7; 9 nucleotides match TRBD1. V trimming: 2 bases; J trimming: 5 bases; junction bases outside the gene matches: 7. This CDR3 spans 15 amino acids. CDR1 is PRHDT, CDR2 FYEKMQ, per germline (reference sequence).

The CDR3 DNA is TGTGCCAGCAGCCAAGATTCGGTACTAGGACAGATTGCAACTAATGAAAAACTGTTTTTT. As protein: CASSQDSVLGQIATNEKLFF. This chain links TRBV14 with TRBJ1-4; the D gene is possibly TRBD1 (6 bases). Germline V CDR1 and CDR2: SGHDN, FVKESK. V was pared by 0 bases and J by 0 bases, with 20 bases between. The CDR3 is made up of 20 amino acids.

By frequency in the sample, this clonotype is medium-sized. The chain is built from TRBV3-1 and TRBJ2-7; D remains ambiguous. Germline-derived CDR1 and CDR2 are LGHDT and YNNKEL (reference sequence). The CDR3 sequence is 16 residues long. V lost 4 bases, J lost 6 bases, and 22 bases lay in between. The CDR3 DNA follows: TGTGCCAGCAGCCCACAAGCCAGATACCCGCCGGGCGAGCAGTACTTC. This codes for CASSPQARYPPGEQYF.

This clonotype came up many times. The rearrangement joins TRBV20-1 to TRBJ2-3; 9 nucleotides line up with TRBD2. The CDR3 is made up of 16 amino acids. Germline values: CDR1 DFQATT, CDR2 SNEGSKA (reference sequence). The V gene end was trimmed by 6 bases and the J gene end by 3 bases; junction bases not matched to a gene: 13. The CDR3 region has the DNA TGCAGTGCGGGGGGGGCTAGCGGGACCGGGACAGATACGCAGTATTTT. Protein product: CSAGGASGTGTDTQYF.

In this sample, this clonotype turned up a few times. The chain uses TRBV7-2 and TRBJ1-6; D remains ambiguous. V lost 2 bases, J lost 9 bases, and 5 bases lay in between. Germline V lookup: CDR1 SGHTA, CDR2 FQGNSA. The CDR3 is made up of 12 amino acids. CDR3 amino acids: CASSLQVSPLHF. The CDR3 bases are TGTGCCAGCAGCTTACAGGTTTCACCCCTCCACTTT.

The chain links TRBV11-2 to TRBJ2-1; 8 bases align to TRBD1. Trimming took 5 bases from V and 0 from J; bases not matched to a gene: 6. The CDR3 sequence is 16 residues long. Per germline, CDR1 SGHAT and CDR2 FQNNGV. The CDR3 DNA sequence: TGTGCCAGCAGCCCCTGGGACAGGAGCTCCTACAATGAGCAGTTCTTC. It codes for CASSPWDRSSYNEQFF.

This clonotype was observed many times. The gene calls are TRBV7-2 and TRBJ2-1, with TRBD2 identical over 8 bases. Germline loops: CDR1 SGHTA, CDR2 FQGNSA. V lost 3 bases to trimming and J lost 0 bases; unmatched junction nucleotides: 4. CDR3 length equals 16 residues. The CDR3 protein is CASSLAGTSSYNEQFF. For the CDR3, the DNA is TGTGCCAGCAGCTTGGCCGGGACTAGCTCCTACAATGAGCAGTTCTTC.

This chain joins TRBV20-1 and TRBJ2-7, with TRBD1 identical over 11 bases. CDR1 and CDR2 from the germline V gene are DFQATT and SNEGSKA (reference sequence). The CDR3 sequence is 13 residues long. For the CDR3, the DNA is TGCAGCTACTCCGGGACAGGGGGCTACGAGCAGTACTTC. It yields the protein CSYSGTGGYEQYF.

CDR3 amino acids: CASSQRTVGNEKLFF. In nucleotides, the CDR3 is TGTGCCAGCAGCCAAAGGACAGTGGGGAATGAAAAACTGTTTTTT. The rearrangement uses TRBV27 and TRBJ1-4; possible D gene TRBD1, 6 bases. The germline V and J ends were trimmed by 6 bases and 5 bases, with 16 bases remaining between them. CDR1 and CDR2 from the germline V gene are MNHEY and SMNVEV (reference sequence). The CDR3 loop spans 15 amino acids.

This clonotype was detected ten times or more. The gene calls are TRBV14 and TRBJ2-7, with D uncertain. Germline values: CDR1 SGHDN, CDR2 FVKESK. The CDR3 runs to 16 residues. Trimming removed 3 bases from V and 0 bases from J, with 15 bases in between. In DNA, the CDR3 is TGTGCCAGCAGCCAGGCTCTAGGAACCCTCTCCTACGAGCAGTACTTC. Translating gives CASSQALGTLSYEQYF.

The chain recombines TRBV28 with TRBJ2-7; no clear D gene. From germline, CDR1 is MDHEN and CDR2 SYDVKM. V was shortened by 5 bases and J by 8 bases, with 16 bases between the two germline ends. CDR3 size: 13 residues. CDR3 nucleotides: TGTGCCAGCAGTCCCCCGGATATAGGGAAGCAGTACTTC. It encodes CASSPPDIGKQYF.

This clonotype has more than one count but fewer than ten. This sequence joins TRBV28 and TRBJ1-2; the D gene is possibly TRBD1 (6 bases). CDR3 length: 16 amino acids. Trimming took off 1 base at V and 0 bases at J, with 12 bases between the two ends. Germline V CDR1 and CDR2: MDHEN, SYDVKM. CDR3 sequence reads: CASSLSPDRANYGYTF. CDR3 nucleotide sequence: TGTGCCAGCAGTTTATCCCCGGACAGAGCTAACTATGGCTACACCTTC.

This clonotype has at least ten counts. The chain couples TRBV29-1 to TRBJ2-6; no reliable D call. CDR1 and CDR2 (germline): SQVTM, ANQGSEA. This CDR3 has 12 residues. Between the trimmed V and J ends, which lost 6 bases and 1 base, there was a span of 4 bases. For the CDR3, the DNA is TGCAGCGTGGATTCTGGGGCCAACGTCCTGACTTTC. This codes for CSVDSGANVLTF.

In its sample, this clonotype was seen many times. The chain recombines TRBV6-4 with TRBJ2-3; TRBD1 matches at 8 bases. Trimming at V came to 10 bases and at J to 2 bases, leaving 5 bases not matched to a gene. CDR1 is MRHNA, CDR2 SNTAGT, per germline. The CDR3 is made up of 13 amino acids. CDR3 DNA sequence: TGTGCCACCGGGACAGGCTTCACAGATACGCAGTATTTT. This sequence encodes CATGTGFTDTQYF.

This clonotype has at least ten counts. The rearrangement links TRBV6-1 to TRBJ1-6, with a tentative D call TRBD1 (6 bases). V was trimmed by 6 bases and J by 9 bases, leaving 18 bases between them. CDR1 and CDR2 (germline): MNHNS, SASEGT. The length of the CDR3 is 15 residues. The CDR3 sequence is CASRTQGTSGSPLHF. The CDR3 region has the DNA TGTGCCAGCAGAACACAGGGTACCTCAGGTTCACCCCTCCACTTT.

In this sample, this clonotype turned up many times. The rearrangement joins TRBV4-1 to TRBJ2-2, with D unresolved. CDR1 and CDR2 (germline): MGHRA, YSYEKL. V was clipped by 3 bases and J by 3 bases, with 8 bases between them. This CDR3 has 14 amino acids. The DNA for the CDR3 is TGCGCCAGCAGCCAGGAACCCTACACCGGGGAGCTGTTTTTT. This sequence encodes CASSQEPYTGELFF.